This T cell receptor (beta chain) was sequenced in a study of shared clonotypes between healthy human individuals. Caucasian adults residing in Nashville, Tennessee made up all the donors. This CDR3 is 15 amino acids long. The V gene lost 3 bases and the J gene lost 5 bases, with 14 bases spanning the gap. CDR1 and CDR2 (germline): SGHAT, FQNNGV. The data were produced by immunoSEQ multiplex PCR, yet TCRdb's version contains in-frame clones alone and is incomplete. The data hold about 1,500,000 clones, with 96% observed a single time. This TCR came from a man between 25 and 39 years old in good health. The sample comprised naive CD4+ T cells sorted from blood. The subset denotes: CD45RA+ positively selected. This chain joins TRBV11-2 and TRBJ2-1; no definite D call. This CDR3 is CASSFISPLNNEQFF. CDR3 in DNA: TGTGCCAGCAGCTTCATATCGCCATTAAACAATGAGCAGTTCTTC.